The TCR beta chain described here comes from a study of response to subunit inactivated influenza vaccine. Study results and limitations: It was suggested by the authors that few new T cells are recruited by each seasonal influenza vaccination.

TCRdb passed the RT-PCR reads through MiXCR, listing each CDR3 protein once. The data contain some 500,000 distinct CDR3 sequences, roughly 13% of them seen just once; the ten biggest clones take up around 14%. With respect to this clonotype: What it binds is unknown.

With 2 bases clipped from V and 5 bases from J, the junction kept 6 bases outside the gene matches. This CDR3 contains 15 residues. Germline-derived CDR1 and CDR2 are MNHEY and SVGAGI. The TCR sequence derives from a man aged 50 to 60 who received an inactivated influenza vaccine. This sample comprised PBMCs from blood, obtained 40 to 50 days after vaccination. The chain links TRBV6-5 to TRBJ2-7, with 10 bases that match TRBD2. In DNA, the CDR3 is TGTGCCAGCAGTTACCTAGCGGGAGATCTCCACGAGCAGTACTTC. Its protein is CASSYLAGDLHEQYF.